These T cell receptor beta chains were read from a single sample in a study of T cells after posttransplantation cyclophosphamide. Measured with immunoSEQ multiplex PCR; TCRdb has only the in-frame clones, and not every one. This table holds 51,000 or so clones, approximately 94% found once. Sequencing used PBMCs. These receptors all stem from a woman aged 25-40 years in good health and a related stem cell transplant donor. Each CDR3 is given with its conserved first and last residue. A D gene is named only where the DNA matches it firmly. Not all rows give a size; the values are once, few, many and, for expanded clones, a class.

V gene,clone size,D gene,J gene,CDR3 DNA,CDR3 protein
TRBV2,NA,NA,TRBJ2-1,NA,CASILGQGREQFF
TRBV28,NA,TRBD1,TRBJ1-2,TGTGCCAGCAGTTTCCTTGGACAGGGGGGTCATGGCTACACCTTC,CASSFLGQGGHGYTF
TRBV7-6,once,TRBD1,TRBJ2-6,TGTGCCAGCAGCTCTGGACAGGGGGTCCCCTCTGGGGCCAACGTCCTGACTTTC,CASSSGQGVPSGANVLTF
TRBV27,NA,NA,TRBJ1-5,TGTGCCAGCAGTTTAACAGGGCCTATGGGTCCCCAGCATTTT,CASSLTGPMGPQHF
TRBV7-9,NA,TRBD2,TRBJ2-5,TGTGCCAGCAGCTTAGCCGGGCGGGGGGCCATCACGGAGACCCAGTACTTC,CASSLAGRGAITETQYF
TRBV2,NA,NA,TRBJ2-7,TGTGCCAGCAGTTTTCAGGGTTTAGACGAGCAGTACTTC,CASSFQGLDEQYF
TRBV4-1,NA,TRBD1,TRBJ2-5,TGCGCCAGCAGCCAAGAGGACAGGGAACAAGAGACCCAGTACTTC,CASSQEDREQETQYF
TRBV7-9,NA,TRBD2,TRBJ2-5,TGTGCCAGCAGCTTCAGAACGGGGGGGGAGACCCAGTACTTC,CASSFRTGGETQYF
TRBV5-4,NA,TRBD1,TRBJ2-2,TGTGCCAGCAGCTCAGGAGACAGGGGGCGGACCGGGGAGCTGTTTTTT,CASSSGDRGRTGELFF
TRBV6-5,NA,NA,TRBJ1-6,TGTGCCAGCAGCTACGAGGTAGATTCACCCCTCCACTTT,CASSYEVDSPLHF
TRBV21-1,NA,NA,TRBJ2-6,TGTGCCAGCAGCGACCGTAGGGACAGGGACACTGGGGCCAACGTCCTGACTTTC,CASSDRRDRDTGANVLTF
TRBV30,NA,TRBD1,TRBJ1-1,TGTGCCTGGAGTGGGTGGACAGGGCAAACTGAAGCTTTCTTT,CAWSGWTGQTEAFF
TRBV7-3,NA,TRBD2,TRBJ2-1,TGTGCCAGCAGCACCTCAGCGGGGGGGACGGGGAATGAGCAGTTCTTC,CASSTSAGGTGNEQFF
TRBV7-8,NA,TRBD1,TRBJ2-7,TGTGCCAGCAGCTTATTTCCCCCGGGACAGGGTTTCTACGAGCAGTACTTC,CASSLFPPGQGFYEQYF
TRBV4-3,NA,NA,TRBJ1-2,TGCGCCAGCAGCCAAGATCTCTTGGGGCAAGTTAACTATGGCTACACCTTC,CASSQDLLGQVNYGYTF
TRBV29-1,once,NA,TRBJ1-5,TGCAGCGTTGGGGTTGGTGAGGATCAGCCCCAGCATTTT,CSVGVGEDQPQHF
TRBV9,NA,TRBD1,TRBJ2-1,TGTGCCAGCAGCGTAGAGGGGGCCTCCTACAATGAGCAGTTCTTC,CASSVEGASYNEQFF
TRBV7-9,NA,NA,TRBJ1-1,TGTGCCAGCAGCTTAGGGACAGAGCTTCTCACTGAAGCTTTCTTT,CASSLGTELLTEAFF
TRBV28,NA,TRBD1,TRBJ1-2,TGTGCCAGCATCCCTTCCCTACTCTTGACAGGGTGGAAGAACTATGGCTACACCTTC,CASIPSLLLTGWKNYGYTF
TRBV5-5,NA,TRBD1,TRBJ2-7,TGTGCCAGCAGCCAGGCTCCGGTCCAGACAGGGAATATCTACGAGCAGTACTTC,CASSQAPVQTGNIYEQYF
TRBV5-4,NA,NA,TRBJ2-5,TGTGCCAGCAGCTTTGGCGGGGAAAAGACCCAGTACTTC,CASSFGGEKTQYF
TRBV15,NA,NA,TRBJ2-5,TGTGCCACCAGCAGAGATAAGGGGTTAGAGACCCAGTACTTC,CATSRDKGLETQYF
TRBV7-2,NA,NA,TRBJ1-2,TGTGCCAGCAAGAGGTTTGACCAGGGGACCTATGGCTACACCTTC,CASKRFDQGTYGYTF
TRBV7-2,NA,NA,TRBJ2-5,TGTGCCAGCAGCCCCCGTGCGGACAGTATCGAGACCCAGTACTTC,CASSPRADSIETQYF
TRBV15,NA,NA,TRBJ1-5,TGTGCCACCAGCAGAGACCCCTCGGGCAATCAGCCCCAGCATTTT,CATSRDPSGNQPQHF
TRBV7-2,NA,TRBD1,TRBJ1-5,TGTGCCAGCAGCTGGGACAGGGCTAGCAATCAGCCCCAGCATTTT,CASSWDRASNQPQHF
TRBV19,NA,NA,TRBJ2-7,TGTGCCAGTAGTAGCCGGGACTCCGCCTACGAGCAGTACTTC,CASSSRDSAYEQYF
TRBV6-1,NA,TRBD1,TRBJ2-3,TGTGCCAGCAGGACCGGGACAGGCGGCACAGATACGCAGTATTTT,CASRTGTGGTDTQYF
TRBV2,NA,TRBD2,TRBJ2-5,TGTGCCAGCACTAGACTAGCCCAAGAGACCCAGTACTTC,CASTRLAQETQYF
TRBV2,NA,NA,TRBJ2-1,TGTGCCAGCAGTGAGCAGTACAATGAGCAGTTCTTC,CASSEQYNEQFF
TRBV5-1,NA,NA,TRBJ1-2,TGCGCCAGCAGCTTGGATCCCCAATATGGCTACACCTTC,CASSLDPQYGYTF
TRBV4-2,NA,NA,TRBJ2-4,TGTGCCAGCAGCCAAGACAGGGATACCATTCAGTACTTC,CASSQDRDTIQYF
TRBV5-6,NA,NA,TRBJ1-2,TGTGCCAGCAGCTTGCCCAACATCAGGGACTATGGCTACACCTTC,CASSLPNIRDYGYTF
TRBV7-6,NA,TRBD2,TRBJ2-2,TGTGCCAGCAGCTTTCCTAGCGGGGGCGGCGTCACCGGGGAGCTGTTTTTT,CASSFPSGGGVTGELFF
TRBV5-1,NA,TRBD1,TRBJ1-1,TGCGCCAGCAGCTACACGGGACAGGAGAACACTGAAGCTTTCTTT,CASSYTGQENTEAFF
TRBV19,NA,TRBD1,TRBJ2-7,TGTGCCAGTAGTCTAGGGGGCCACTACGAGCAGTACTTC,CASSLGGHYEQYF
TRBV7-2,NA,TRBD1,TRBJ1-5,TGTGCCAGCAGCTGGGGACAGAACAATCAGCCCCAGCATTTT,CASSWGQNNQPQHF
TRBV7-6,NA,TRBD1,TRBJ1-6,TGTGCCAGCAGCGCTATGGACAGGGGGCTCAATTCACCCCTCCACTTT,CASSAMDRGLNSPLHF
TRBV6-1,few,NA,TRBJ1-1,TGTGCCAGCAGTGCGCGGCCGGGGAACACTGAAGCTTTCTTT,CASSARPGNTEAFF
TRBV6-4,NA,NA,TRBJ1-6,TGTGCCAGCAGTCCTCGGTCGGGTTCACCCCTCCACTTT,CASSPRSGSPLHF
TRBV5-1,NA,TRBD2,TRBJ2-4,TGCGCCAGCAGCTCGGGACTAGCCCTAGCCAAAAACATTCAGTACTTC,CASSSGLALAKNIQYF
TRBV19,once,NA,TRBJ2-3,TGTGCCAGTAACCAGGGCTTCACAGATACGCAGTATTTT,CASNQGFTDTQYF
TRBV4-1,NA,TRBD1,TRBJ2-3,TGCGCCAGCAGCCAACAGGGACAGGGGAGGAATAAGTATTTT,CASSQQGQGRNKYF
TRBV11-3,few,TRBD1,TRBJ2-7,TGTGCCAGCAGCCCGGACAGGGGCCACGAGCAGTACTTC,CASSPDRGHEQYF
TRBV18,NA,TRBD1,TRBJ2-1,TGTGCCAGCTCACGTTACAGGGGGCTAAATGAGCAGTTCTTC,CASSRYRGLNEQFF
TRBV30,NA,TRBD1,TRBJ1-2,TGTGCCTGGAGCGGACAGGGAGGCCCCTATGGCTACACCTTC,CAWSGQGGPYGYTF
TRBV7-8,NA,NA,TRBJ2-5,TGTGCCAGCAGCTTGTTTTTTCCAGGATTAGAAGAGACCCAGTACTTC,CASSLFFPGLEETQYF